The sequence of this TCR beta chain was determined in a study of T cells in women clearing cervical HPV infection. The wider study: Case blood was drawn when the lesion was first found; control blood after infection became undetectable. Case blood was drawn a median around 140 days after lesion detection.

Clones were sequenced by immunoSEQ multiplex PCR, and TCRdb holds only the in-frame ones, with some missing. The sample shows tens of thousands of clones, and around 1.6% sits with its ten largest clones. V lost 4 bases to trimming and J lost 3 bases; unmatched junction nucleotides: 8. The CDR3 loop spans 15 amino acids. In germline, CDR1 is KGHSH, CDR2 LQKENI. As concerns this clone: The read falls 3 residues short of the CDR3 end, and the missing part is taken from the germline J gene.

The rearrangement links TRBV18 to TRBJ2-7, with 8 bases fitting TRBD2. This clonotype was obtained from a woman aged 18 to 75 with a cervical HPV16 infection that either progressed to CIN3+ or cleared (not recorded which). Sequenced material: blood buffy coat. The CDR3 loop reads CASSLSGGRNYEQYF. The part of the CDR3 DNA that was read is TGTGCCAGCTCACTAAGCGGGGGCCGTAACTACGAG.